This T cell receptor beta chain emerged from a study of T cells after yellow fever vaccination. Study-wide results and limits: Relatively few clonotypes were ones that appeared in both CD4 and CD8 compartments.

TCRdb redid the calling of the 5' RACE reads with MiXCR, one entry per CDR3 protein. The sample has some 300,000 distinct CDR3 sequences; approximately 10% are singletons. This clonotype was seen only a few times. Its matching antigen is unknown. J was trimmed by 1 base and V by 2 bases; bases with no gene match: 5. This CDR3 region has 16 residues. Germline V gene data show CDR1 as SEHNR and CDR2 as FQNEAQ (reference sequence). The sequencing here drew on CD4+ T cells sorted from PBMCs, taken 5 days after the yellow fever booster vaccination. V is TRBV7-9 and J is TRBJ2-3, with 8 bases lining up with TRBD2. The source of this sequence is a man aged 18-30 years who received the YFV17D yellow fever vaccine. CDR3 sequence: CASSLTGGLGTDTQYF. CDR3 bases: TGTGCCAGCAGCTTAACGGGGGGGCTTGGCACAGATACGCAGTATTTT.